This record covers a single T cell receptor beta chain. Its antigen remains unidentified. The repertoire was sequenced with immunoSEQ multiplex PCR; TCRdb's copy has only in-frame clones and lacks some. This table holds 38,000 or so clones, roughly 79% found once. Germline loops: CDR1 SGHNT, CDR2 YENEEA. V trimming: 4 bases; J trimming: 5 bases; junction bases outside the gene matches: 8. The CDR3 has 15 residues. These data originate in a study of T cells in localized non-small cell lung cancer. Study findings and constraints: Highest T cell clonality was seen in uninvolved adjacent lung, surpassing that measured in tumor. Appearances in adjacent lung were noted for a median 57 of the top 100 tumor clones.

The source was peripheral blood mononuclear cells, collected before any cancer treatment. The receptor was derived from an older male donor with stage II lung adenocarcinoma. The V and J genes are TRBV11-3 and TRBJ2-3, with 8 bases matching TRBD2. In DNA form, the CDR3 reads TGTGCCAGCAGCTCGGCCAGCGGGAGAAGAGATACGCAGTATTTT. Residues: CASSSASGRRDTQYF.